Shown below are 12 T cell receptor beta chains from a single sample sequenced in a study of cytomegalovirus exposure and HLA in healthy donors. Primers: 60 Vbeta forward and 13 Jbeta reverse. Repertoires were generated with immunoSEQ multiplex PCR, while TCRdb's copy carries only in-frame clones and drops some. This sample has under 130,000 clones, with 74% found just once. The sequenced sample was PBMCs. The receptors come from a man aged 45 to 65 in good health and CMV-seropositive.

This chain connects TRBV27 to TRBJ1-3; possible D gene TRBD1, 5 bases. This CDR3 has 13 residues. The germline CDR1 and CDR2 sequences are MNHEY and SMNVEV (reference sequence). The CDR3: CAAGEDPGNTIYF. The CDR3 region has the DNA TGTGCTGCGGGGGAGGATCCTGGAAACACCATATATTTT.

This clone was recorded only once. The J gene is TRBJ2-5, the V gene TRBV12-5, with D hard to call. Trimming stripped 0 bases from V and 0 bases from J, with 8 bases between. Germline CDR1 LGHNT, CDR2 FRNRAP. This CDR3 region has 15 residues. CDR3 nucleotides: TGTGCTAGTGGTTTGGTAAGCCGGTACCAAGAGACCCAGTACTTC. It encodes CASGLVSRYQETQYF.

There are a few counts of this clone. This rearrangement joins TRBV6-5 to TRBJ2-7; 7 bases agree with TRBD1. Germline CDR1 MNHEY, CDR2 SVGAGI. CDR3 size: 14 residues. The J segment lost 4 bases and the V segment lost 6 bases, leaving 9 bases of the junction unmatched. CDR3 amino acids: CASRTRTGSYEQYF. The CDR3 coding sequence is TGTGCCAGCAGAACCCGGACAGGATCGTACGAGCAGTACTTC.

A few counts support this clone. The V call is TRBV11-1, the J call TRBJ2-5; possible D gene TRBD2, 5 bases. Germline-derived CDR1 and CDR2 are SGHAT and FQDESV (reference sequence). The CDR3 contains 14 residues. With 5 bases removed from V and 2 bases from J, the gap between germline ends came to 12 bases. The CDR3: CASSPRTQQETQYF. CDR3 coding DNA: TGTGCCAGCAGCCCCCGGACTCAACAAGAGACCCAGTACTTC.

V gene TRBV28 combines with J gene TRBJ1-1; D uncertain. V lost 5 bases, J lost 4 bases, and 17 bases lay in between. CDR1 and CDR2 from the germline V gene are MDHEN and SYDVKM. This CDR3 region has 15 residues. The DNA for the CDR3 is TGTGCCAGCAGTCCCCCCGAGGGATACCTCACTGAAGCTTTCTTT. Translation gives CASSPPEGYLTEAFF.

There are a few counts of this clone. This chain connects TRBV9 to TRBJ2-5, with D perhaps matching TRBD2 (5 bases). The V end lost 2 bases, the J end lost 5 bases, and 10 bases lay between the germline ends. Germline lookup yields CDR1 SGDLS and CDR2 YYNGEE. The CDR3 consists of 13 residues. This chain's CDR3 is CASSVPGLETQYF. CDR3 in DNA: TGTGCCAGCAGCGTCCCAGGACTGGAGACCCAGTACTTC.

This chain joins TRBV5-6 and TRBJ2-5; D is possibly TRBD2 (5 bases). The CDR3 spans 15 residues. The ends were cut back, 0 bases at V and 1 base at J, with 10 bases in the middle. Germline lookup yields CDR1 SGHDT and CDR2 YYEEEE. Written as DNA, the CDR3 is TGTGCCAGCAGCTTGGACTCGCGGGCCCAAGAGACCCAGTACTTC. Translating it yields CASSLDSRAQETQYF.

The chain has TRBV15 and TRBJ1-5; D unresolved. The germline V gene has CDR1 LNHNV and CDR2 YYDKDF (reference sequence). Trimming took 0 bases from V and 6 from J, leaving 12 bases between them. This CDR3 has 15 residues. This CDR3 is CATSRDRGKGQPQHF. The CDR3 bases are TGTGCCACCAGCAGAGACCGGGGAAAGGGTCAGCCCCAGCATTTT.

The chain uses TRBV5-4 and TRBJ2-5; D possibly corresponds to TRBD2 (7 bases). There are 16 residues in the CDR3. Germline V CDR1 and CDR2: SGHNT, YYREEE (reference sequence). The ends were cut back, 4 bases at V and 5 bases at J, with 21 bases in the middle. The CDR3 nucleotides are TGTGCCAGCAGCCCGATAGGCAGGGGAGGGTGGGAGACCCAGTACTTC. This translates into CASSPIGRGGWETQYF.

About this clone: One junction end does not reproduce the germline sequence, and a read error may be involved. The chain has TRBV5-4 and TRBJ2-5; D gene uncertain. This CDR3 region has 17 residues. CDR1 and CDR2 from the germline V gene are SGHNT and YYREEE (reference sequence). The CDR3 region is CAGRFRLVSDTQETQYF. The CDR3 nucleotides read TGTGCCGGCAGATTTAGGCTTGTTTCAGACACCCAAGAGACCCAGTACTTC. Full variable domain (rest looked up from reference TRBV5-4 and TRBJ2-5): ETGVTQSPTHLIKTRGQQVTLRCSSQSGHNTVSWYQQALGQGPQFIFQYYREEENGRGNFPPRFSGLQFPNYSSELNVNALELDDSALYLCAGRFRLVSDTQETQYFGPGTRLLVL.

This clone was seen only a few times. This chain uses TRBV4-1 with TRBJ2-7, with 11 bases fitting TRBD2. In germline, CDR1 is MGHRA, CDR2 YSYEKL. V was clipped by 4 bases and J by 4 bases; unmatched bases: 21. CDR3 length: 20 amino acids. The CDR3 DNA reads TGCGCCAGCAGCCTGCGGTTGGTGGGTAGCGGGAGGGCCGCCGGGTACGAGCAGTACTTC. This encodes CASSLRLVGSGRAAGYEQYF.

This clone has only a few counts. J is TRBJ2-3 and V is TRBV6-5, with D tentatively TRBD1 (5 bases). The germline V gene encodes CDR1 MNHEY and CDR2 SVGAGI. The CDR3 length is 16 residues. Trimming cost V 0 bases and J 1 base, with 11 bases left between them. This CDR3 reads CASSYSRDTGTDTQYF. The CDR3 region has the DNA TGTGCCAGCAGTTACTCCAGGGATACGGGCACAGATACGCAGTATTTT.